This T cell receptor beta chain is drawn from a study of blood T cell repertoires in COVID-19. For the study at large: PBMCs, B-cell-depleted T cells, or T cells provided the cDNA or gDNA that made up the material.

Sequencing was performed with immunoSEQ multiplex PCR; in TCRdb, only in-frame clones are kept and a portion is missing. The sample includes fewer than 45,000 clones, more than 75% of them seen just once. Many counts were recorded for this clone. This receptor was identified in a human donor in a cohort sampled during active COVID-19. The specimen sequenced was peripheral blood.

The CDR3 spells CASSSRQVSTDTQYF. In DNA form, the CDR3 reads TGTGCCAGCAGCTCCCGGCAGGTGAGCACAGATACGCAGTATTTT. The chain has TRBV7-9 and TRBJ2-3; D gene ambiguous. Trimming shortened V by 4 bases and J by 0 bases, and 11 bases separated the two germline ends. This CDR3 spans 15 amino acids. CDR1 and CDR2 from the germline V gene are SEHNR and FQNEAQ (reference sequence).